These T cell receptor beta chains were read from a single sample in a study of blood T cell repertoires in COVID-19. TCRdb keeps only in-frame clones here, not all; method: immunoSEQ multiplex PCR. The sample includes approximately 300,000 clones, around 87% seen only once; the top ten take 2% to 2.5%. Sequencing was done on a sample of peripheral blood. The receptors originated from a woman in her 50s who had recovered from COVID-19. CDR3s include the opening cysteine and the closing phenylalanine or tryptophan. A D gene is named only where the DNA matches it firmly.

d_gene: NA; j_gene: TRBJ1-1; v_gene: TRBV19; CDR3nt: TGTGCCAGTACTATCATTACAACAGGGAAGACTGAAGCTTTCTTT; CDR3aa: CASTIITTGKTEAFF
d_gene: NA; j_gene: TRBJ1-1; v_gene: TRBV28; CDR3nt: TGTGCCAGCAATAAAAACACTGAAGCTTTCTTT; CDR3aa: CASNKNTEAFF
d_gene: NA; j_gene: TRBJ2-1; v_gene: TRBV28; CDR3nt: TGTGCCAGCAGTTTGTCTAGTGGCTTTAGGAATGAGCAGTTCTTC; CDR3aa: CASSLSSGFRNEQFF
d_gene: NA; j_gene: TRBJ1-6; v_gene: TRBV27; CDR3nt: TGTGCCAGCAGTCAGCTGCGAGGGAGGGATGATTCACCCCTCCACTTT; CDR3aa: CASSQLRGRDDSPLHF
d_gene: TRBD1; j_gene: TRBJ1-1; v_gene: TRBV30; CDR3nt: TGTGCCTGGAAGGACAGGGTTGAAGCTTTCTTT; CDR3aa: CAWKDRVEAFF
d_gene: TRBD1; j_gene: TRBJ1-2; v_gene: TRBV5-1; CDR3nt: TGCGCCAGCAGCTTGGAAGGGGGACAGGGGGCTGGTGGCTACACCTTC; CDR3aa: CASSLEGGQGAGGYTF
d_gene: TRBD2; j_gene: TRBJ2-5; v_gene: TRBV9; CDR3nt: TGTGCCAGCAGCCCCGGACTAGTGGAGACCCAGTACTTC; CDR3aa: CASSPGLVETQYF
d_gene: NA; j_gene: TRBJ1-3; v_gene: TRBV29-1; CDR3nt: TGCAGCGTCCTTGGGGGGGCGAATGGAAACACCATATATTTT; CDR3aa: CSVLGGANGNTIYF
d_gene: NA; j_gene: TRBJ2-7; v_gene: TRBV19; CDR3nt: TGTGCCAGTAGTAGGAGTGTTCAGACCGGCGAGCAGTACTTC; CDR3aa: CASSRSVQTGEQYF
d_gene: TRBD1; j_gene: TRBJ2-2; v_gene: TRBV7-2; CDR3nt: TGTGCCAGCAGCCAACAGGGGGCGCGGTCTGGGGAGCTGTTTTTT; CDR3aa: CASSQQGARSGELFF
d_gene: TRBD2; j_gene: TRBJ2-5; v_gene: TRBV5-1; CDR3nt: TGCGCCACCAGCTGGCGGGGGGGGGAGACCCAGTACTTC; CDR3aa: CATSWRGGETQYF